These 30 T cell receptor beta chains came from one sample sequenced in a study of blood T cells in healthy people across ages. It was with a sample-barcoded 5' primer and a J-beta primer mix that a second PCR of roughly 7 to 12 cycles was run. TCRdb called the 5' RACE reads again in MiXCR, with one record for every CDR3 protein. Of 2 million or so distinct CDR3 sequences listed, roughly 49% are singletons. Sequencing was done on a sample of blood. Source of these receptors: a woman between 40 and 55 years old in good health.

The CDR3 DNA reads as TGCGCCAGCAGCCCGGGACTCTCGCCGACCGGCTATGGCTACACCTTC. It encodes CASSPGLSPTGYGYTF. This rearrangement joins TRBV5-1 to TRBJ1-2; D possibly corresponds to TRBD1 (5 bases). Trimming took off 4 bases at V and 4 bases at J, with 20 bases between the two ends. This CDR3 has 16 amino acids. Looked up from germline, CDR1 is SGHRS and CDR2 is YFSETQ.

This clonotype was counted between two and nine times. This rearrangement joins TRBV4-1 to TRBJ2-7; no reliable D call. The V gene lost 3 bases and the J gene lost 3 bases, with 15 bases spanning the gap. CDR3 length: 15 residues. Germline V CDR1 and CDR2: MGHRA, YSYEKL. The CDR3 protein is CASSHTPGPNYEQYF. DNA for the CDR3: TGCGCCAGCAGCCATACCCCGGGCCCAAACTACGAGCAGTACTTC.

At least ten counts were recorded for this clonotype. The chain joins TRBV7-2 to TRBJ2-6, with 9 nucleotides matching TRBD1. Looked up from germline, CDR1 is SGHTA and CDR2 is FQGNSA. V was pared by 5 bases and J by 1 base, with 6 bases of the junction left unmatched. This CDR3 has 17 amino acids. CDR3: CASSPGQGLSGANVLTF. DNA for the CDR3: TGTGCCAGCAGCCCGGGACAGGGACTGTCTGGGGCCAACGTCCTGACTTTC.

Details on this clonotype: A clone one base away is much larger, so this may be a read error. V is TRBV29-1 and J is TRBJ2-1; the D is unclear. The CDR3 runs 11 residues. Germline V CDR1 and CDR2: SQVTM, ANQGSEA. CDR3 coding DNA: TGCAGCGCAGCTCCTGCTAATGAGCGGTTCTTC. It encodes CSAAPANERFF.

V gene TRBV7-2 combines with J gene TRBJ2-7, with 10 bases aligning to TRBD1. The CDR3 extends over 13 amino acids. Germline lookup yields CDR1 SGHTA and CDR2 FQGNSA. V gave up 4 bases and J gave up 9 bases; unmatched junction bases: 6. The CDR3 region has the DNA TGTGCCAGCAGCTCCAACTGGGACAGGGGGCAGTACTTC. Translation gives CASSSNWDRGQYF.

The chain is built from TRBV24-1 and TRBJ2-1; TRBD1 is a possible D gene (6 bases). Germline-derived CDR1 and CDR2 are KGHDR and SFDVKD. The CDR3 length is 15 residues. The V end lost 4 bases, the J end lost 9 bases, and 18 bases lay between the germline ends. The CDR3 DNA follows: TGTGCCACCAGTGACCAGGGGACATGGAACAGTGAGCAGTTCTTC. It specifies CATSDQGTWNSEQFF.

This chain connects TRBV21-1 to TRBJ2-5. TRBV21-1 is reported as a pseudogene. This CDR3 has 15 amino acids. For the CDR3, the DNA is TGTGCCAGCAGCAAAGCGCTTGGCCCTAGAGAGACCCAGTACTTC. Translation: CASSKALGPRETQYF.

The V call is TRBV6-2 or TRBV6-3, the J call TRBJ2-3; D unresolved. The CDR3 totals 11 residues. Germline V gene data show CDR1 as MNHEY and CDR2 as SVGEGT. V was clipped by 3 bases and J by 7 bases, with 5 bases between them. The CDR3: CASSYGHTQYF. CDR3 in DNA: TGTGCCAGCAGTTATGGGCATACGCAGTATTTT.

The J gene is TRBJ2-1, the V gene TRBV5-4; 7 bases agree with TRBD2. V trimming: 3 bases; J trimming: 6 bases; junction bases outside the gene matches: 12. Germline V gives CDR1 SGHNT, CDR2 YYREEE (reference sequence). The CDR3 sequence is 16 residues long. DNA of the CDR3: TGTGCCAGCAGCTCCAGAGCGGGATCCCCTGGCAATGAGCAGTTCTTC. Translated: CASSSRAGSPGNEQFF.

The chain links TRBV6-1 to TRBJ1-4; 9 bases are shared with TRBD1. In germline, CDR1 is MNHNS, CDR2 SASEGT. Trimming took 8 bases from V and 6 from J; bases not matched to a gene: 7. The CDR3 loop spans 14 amino acids. CDR3 region: CASRAGTGYEKLFF. CDR3 bases: TGTGCCAGCCGGGCCGGGACAGGGTATGAAAAACTGTTTTTT.

This clonotype was observed a handful of times. J is TRBJ2-3 and V is TRBV20-1; D uncertain. The CDR3 is 12 amino acids. Germline loops: CDR1 DFQATT, CDR2 SNEGSKA (reference sequence). V lost 8 bases and J lost 1, with 10 bases in between. CDR3 sequence (DNA): TGCAGTACCCGGCCAGGCACAGATACGCAGTATTTT. This sequence encodes CSTRPGTDTQYF.

The V gene is TRBV4-1, the J gene TRBJ1-4; TRBD1 aligns across 9 bases. J gave up 5 bases and V 3 bases, and 4 bases lay outside the gene matches. This CDR3 has 15 amino acids. Germline-derived CDR1 and CDR2 are MGHRA and YSYEKL. In DNA form, the CDR3 reads TGCGCCAGCAGCCATTCCGGGACAGGGAATGAAAAACTGTTTTTT. It encodes CASSHSGTGNEKLFF.

This sequence joins TRBV7-2 and TRBJ2-7, with D perhaps TRBD1 (6 bases). The CDR3 runs to 15 residues. Trimming left V 4 bases short and J 6 bases short, with 19 bases between. The germline V gene has CDR1 SGHTA and CDR2 FQGNSA. As DNA, the CDR3 is TGTGCCAGCAGCTCTTCAACAGGGACCCCGGGCGAGCAGTACTTC. Its translation is CASSSSTGTPGEQYF.

The chain employs TRBV6-5 and TRBJ2-7, with D perhaps TRBD1 or TRBD2 (5 bases each). Trimming stripped 2 bases from V and 4 bases from J, with 15 bases between. This CDR3 region has 15 residues. Germline CDR1 reads MNHEY; CDR2 reads SVGAGI. Here the CDR3 DNA reads TGTGCCAGCAGTTACGGGGACGGCCGGCGGTACGAGCAGTACTTC. Its protein product is CASSYGDGRRYEQYF.

This clonotype came up a few times. This chain connects TRBV7-2 to TRBJ2-1; D is unclear. This CDR3 has 12 residues. Germline-derived CDR1 and CDR2 are SGHTA and FQGNSA. V was trimmed by 4 bases and J by 8 bases, leaving 9 bases between them. This CDR3 reads CASSSDIYEQFF. The CDR3 DNA is TGTGCCAGCAGCTCTGACATTTATGAGCAGTTCTTC.

The chain has TRBV5-4 and TRBJ2-4; a weak D match, TRBD2 (5 bases). The J call is uncertain, as TRBJ2-7 better fits the DNA end. The CDR3 is made up of 14 amino acids. CDR1 and CDR2 from the germline V gene are SGHNT and YYREEE (reference sequence). CDR3 protein: CASSPRGLQDEQYF. CDR3 coding DNA: TGTGCCAGCAGCCCACGGGGTCTGCAGGACGAGCAGTACTTC.

The chain uses TRBV11-2 and TRBJ2-3; D uncertain. The CDR3 is 11 amino acids. The germline gives CDR1 SGHAT, CDR2 FQNNGV. The V and J ends lost 6 bases and 8 bases respectively, with 9 bases between them. CDR3 protein: CASREWGTQYF. The CDR3 region has the DNA TGTGCCAGCAGGGAGTGGGGTACGCAGTATTTT.

A single count supports this clonotype. The chain links TRBV20-1 to TRBJ2-1; D is possibly TRBD2 (6 bases). Trimming pared 8 bases from V and 8 bases from J, leaving 22 bases between. Germline CDR1 is DFQATT and CDR2 is SNEGSKA (reference sequence). The CDR3 is 14 residues long. CDR3 nucleotide sequence: TGCAGTCCGCTCCCGGGGACCGGGGAGGATGAGCAGTTCTTC. Encoded protein: CSPLPGTGEDEQFF.

This clonotype was detected ten times or more. One end of the junction fails to match germline, which may point to a read error. J is TRBJ2-7 and V is TRBV5-1; tentatively, D is TRBD2 (6 bases). CDR3 length: 14 amino acids. Germline V gene lookup returns CDR1 SGHRS and CDR2 YFSETQ. The DNA of the CDR3 is TGTGCCAGCAGACCCGGGACTGGTTCCTACGAGCAGTACTTC. Its protein is CASRPGTGSYEQYF. Using reference TRBV5-1 and TRBJ2-7 for the parts outside the CDR3, the full variable domain is KAGVTQTPRYLIKTRGQQVTLSCSPISGHRSVSWYQQTPGQGLQFLFEYFSETQRNKGNFPGRFSGRQFSNSRSEMNVSTLELGDSALYLCASRPGTGSYEQYFGPGTRLTVT.

The chain employs TRBV7-2 and TRBJ2-7, with TRBD2 identical over 8 bases. The assigned J gene may be wrong: the sequence end matches TRBJ2-5 better. The CDR3 spans 15 residues. The germline CDR1 and CDR2 sequences are SGHTA and FQGNSA. The CDR3 coding sequence is TGTGCCAGCAGCTTAGCGCCGGCGGGGGGTGAGACCCAGTACTTC. This translates into CASSLAPAGGETQYF.

With regard to this clonotype: One end of the junction does not line up with germline, which may come from a read error. This chain uses TRBV7-2 with TRBJ1-4, with D unclear. The CDR3 is made up of 14 amino acids. Per germline, CDR1 SGHTA and CDR2 FQGNSA. The CDR3 loop is CASSLGLGREKPFF. The CDR3 DNA follows: TGTGCCAGCAGCTTAGGTCTGGGGAGAGAAAAACCGTTTTTT.

This clonotype was seen just once. A read error may account for a junction end that differs from germline. The genes are TRBV12-3 or TRBV12-4 and TRBJ2-1, with D perhaps TRBD1 (7 bases). The CDR3 sequence is 11 residues long. The CDR3 loop is CASTGGNGQFF. CDR3 in DNA: TGTGCCAGCACAGGGGGGAATGGGCAGTTCTTC.

The chain combines TRBV7-3 with TRBJ2-1, with TRBD2 identical over 10 bases. V shed 1 base, J shed 10 bases, and the junction held 13 bases outside the gene matches. The CDR3 contains 17 residues. CDR1 is SGHTA, CDR2 FQGTGA, per germline. The CDR3 nucleotides read TGTGCCAGCAGCTTAATGAGAGGACTAGCGGAGGCCAAGGAGCAGTTCTTC. Protein sequence: CASSLMRGLAEAKEQFF.

The V and J genes are TRBV12-3 or TRBV12-4 and TRBJ2-5; D is uncertain. This CDR3 is built from 14 residues. V lost 3 bases and J lost 4, with 12 bases in between. Here the CDR3 reads CASSLARVRETQYF. The CDR3 nucleotides read TGTGCCAGCAGTTTGGCCCGAGTTAGAGAGACCCAGTACTTC.

Only a few counts were recorded for this clonotype. This chain joins TRBV2 and TRBJ2-7; D is perhaps TRBD2 (6 bases). CDR1 and CDR2 from the germline V gene are SNHLY and FYNNEI. V was shortened by 4 bases and J by 2 bases, with 15 bases between the two germline ends. There are 15 residues in the CDR3. Written as DNA, the CDR3 is TGTGCCAGCAGTGCGGGCAGCGGAGGGGCCTACGAGCAGTACTTC. Amino acid sequence: CASSAGSGGAYEQYF. The complete variable domain, with remaining parts taken from reference TRBV2 and TRBJ2-7, reads EPEVTQTPSHQVTQMGQEVILRCVPISNHLYFYWYRQILGQKVEFLVSFYNNEISEKSEIFDDQFSVERPDGSNFTLKIRSTKLEDSAMYFCASSAGSGGAYEQYFGPGTRLTVT.

This chain connects TRBV24-1 to TRBJ2-5; tentative D call: TRBD1 (6 bases). Germline V gene lookup returns CDR1 KGHDR and CDR2 SFDVKD. This CDR3 has 16 residues. V lost 7 bases, J lost 5 bases, and 22 bases lay in between. The CDR3 coding sequence is TGTGCCACCAGGGAAGCGTTGCATGGGGGCGTGGAGACCCAGTACTTC. Translation gives CATREALHGGVETQYF.

This chain connects TRBV20-1 to TRBJ2-1; 8 bases are a match to TRBD2. The CDR3 length is 15 residues. The V gene's germline CDR1 is DFQATT and CDR2 SNEGSKA (reference sequence). Trimming at V came to 1 base and at J to 5 bases, leaving 7 bases not matched to a gene. The DNA for the CDR3 is TGCAGTGCTAGAGGTTACGGCGGGGGGAACAATGAGCAGTTCTTC. As protein: CSARGYGGGNNEQFF.

The chain has TRBV20-1 and TRBJ1-1; the D gene is possibly TRBD1 (5 bases). Germline CDR1 reads DFQATT; CDR2 reads SNEGSKA (reference sequence). This CDR3 comprises 15 residues. V lost 1 base to trimming and J lost 0 bases, with 12 bases between them. DNA for the CDR3: TGCAGTGCTAGAGTTGACAGAGTCATGAACACTGAAGCTTTCTTT. Protein: CSARVDRVMNTEAFF.

The gene calls are TRBV29-1 and TRBJ2-6; TRBD1 matches 7 bases. CDR1 SQVTM and CDR2 ANQGSEA come from the germline V gene. The CDR3 is 14 amino acids. V lost 7 bases and J lost 4; bases outside the gene matches: 7. The CDR3 loop reads CSAETGSGANVLTF. CDR3 sequence (DNA): TGCAGCGCCGAGACAGGGTCAGGGGCCAACGTCCTGACTTTC.

This clonotype was recorded a few times. CDR3 amino acids: CASSPYTHSGANVLTF. DNA of the CDR3: TGTGCCAGCAGTCCTTACACGCACTCTGGGGCCAACGTCCTGACTTTC. The rearrangement joins TRBV28 to TRBJ2-6, with unresolved D. The CDR3 contains 16 residues. V gave up 5 bases and J gave up 0 bases, with 11 bases separating them. The germline CDR1 and CDR2 sequences are MDHEN and SYDVKM.